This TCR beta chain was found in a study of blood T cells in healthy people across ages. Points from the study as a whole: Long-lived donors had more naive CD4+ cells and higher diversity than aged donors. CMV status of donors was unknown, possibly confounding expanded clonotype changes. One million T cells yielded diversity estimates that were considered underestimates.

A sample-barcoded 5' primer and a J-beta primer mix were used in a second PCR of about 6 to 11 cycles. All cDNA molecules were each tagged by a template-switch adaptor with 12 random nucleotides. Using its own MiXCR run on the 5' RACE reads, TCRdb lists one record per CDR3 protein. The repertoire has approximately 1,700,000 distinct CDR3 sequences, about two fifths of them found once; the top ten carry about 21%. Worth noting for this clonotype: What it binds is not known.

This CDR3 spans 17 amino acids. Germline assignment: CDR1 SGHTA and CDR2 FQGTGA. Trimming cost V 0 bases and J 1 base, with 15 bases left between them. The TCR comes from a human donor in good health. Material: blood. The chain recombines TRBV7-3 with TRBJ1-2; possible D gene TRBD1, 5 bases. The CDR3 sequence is CASSLTQTGRVNYGYTF. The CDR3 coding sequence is TGTGCCAGCAGCTTAACTCAAACGGGCAGGGTTAACTATGGCTACACCTTC.